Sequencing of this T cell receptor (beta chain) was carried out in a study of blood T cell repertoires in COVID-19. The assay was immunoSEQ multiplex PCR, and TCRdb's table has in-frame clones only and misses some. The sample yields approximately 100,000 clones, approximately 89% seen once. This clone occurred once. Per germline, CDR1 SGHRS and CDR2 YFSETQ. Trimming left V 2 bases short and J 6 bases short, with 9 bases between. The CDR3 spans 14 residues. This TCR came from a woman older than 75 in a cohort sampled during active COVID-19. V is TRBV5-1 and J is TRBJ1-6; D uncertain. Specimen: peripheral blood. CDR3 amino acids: CASSLEGGNSPLHF. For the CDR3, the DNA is TGCGCCAGCAGCTTAGAGGGCGGTAATTCACCCCTCCACTTT.